This T cell receptor beta chain comes out of a study of shared clonotypes between healthy human individuals. The V gene end was trimmed by 5 bases and the J gene end by 2 bases; junction bases not matched to a gene: 9. Per the germline V gene, CDR1 is MNHNY and CDR2 is SVGAGI (reference sequence). CDR3 length: 15 amino acids. Here immunoSEQ multiplex PCR was the method, and the copy in TCRdb shows in-frame clones only, minus some. The data contain around 500,000 clones, approximately 80% of them singletons. This clone appeared once. Donors comprised healthy HIV-negative adults lacking recent acute infections or vaccinations.

This chain joins TRBV6-6 and TRBJ2-7; 7 bases map to TRBD1. The sequencing input was PBMCs. This clonotype originated in a woman aged 40 to 55 in good health. Some clones in this sample may be carry-over from other donors' samples. The CDR3 loop reads CASSQTPGQTYEQYF. The CDR3 DNA sequence: TGTGCCAGCAGTCAAACTCCGGGACAGACCTACGAGCAGTACTTC.